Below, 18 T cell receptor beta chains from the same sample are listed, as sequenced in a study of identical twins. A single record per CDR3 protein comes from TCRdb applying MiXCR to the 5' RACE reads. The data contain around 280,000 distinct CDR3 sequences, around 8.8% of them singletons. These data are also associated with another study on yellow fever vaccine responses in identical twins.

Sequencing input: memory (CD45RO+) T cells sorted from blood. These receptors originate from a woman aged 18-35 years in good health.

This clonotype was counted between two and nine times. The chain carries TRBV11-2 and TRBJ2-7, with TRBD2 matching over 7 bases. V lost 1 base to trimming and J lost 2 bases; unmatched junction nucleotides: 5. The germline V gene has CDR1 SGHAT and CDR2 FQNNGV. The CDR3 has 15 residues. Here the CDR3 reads CASSLVRGVTYEQYF. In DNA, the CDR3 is TGTGCCAGCAGCTTAGTACGGGGGGTCACCTACGAGCAGTACTTC.

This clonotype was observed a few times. The CDR3 DNA is TGTGCCAGCTCACCAGGACTAAATGGGCCCTACGAGCAGTACTTC. Translated: CASSPGLNGPYEQYF. The V and J genes are TRBV18 and TRBJ2-7, with D perhaps matching TRBD2 (6 bases). Trimming took off 2 bases at V and 2 bases at J, with 13 bases between the two ends. The germline V gene has CDR1 KGHSH and CDR2 LQKENI. The CDR3 is 15 residues long.

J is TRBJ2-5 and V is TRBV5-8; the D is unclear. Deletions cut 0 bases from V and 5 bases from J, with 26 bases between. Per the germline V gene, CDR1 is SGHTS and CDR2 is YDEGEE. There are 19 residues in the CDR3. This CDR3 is CASSLDWSMHHSEGETQYF. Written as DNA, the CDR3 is TGTGCCAGCAGCTTGGATTGGTCGATGCATCACTCAGAAGGGGAGACCCAGTACTTC. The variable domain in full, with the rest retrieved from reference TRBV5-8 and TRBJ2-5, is EAGVTQSPTHLIKTRGQQATLRCSPISGHTSVYWYQQALGLGLQFLLWYDEGEERNRGNFPPRFSGRQFPNYSSELNVNALELEDSALYLCASSLDWSMHHSEGETQYFGPGTRLLVL.

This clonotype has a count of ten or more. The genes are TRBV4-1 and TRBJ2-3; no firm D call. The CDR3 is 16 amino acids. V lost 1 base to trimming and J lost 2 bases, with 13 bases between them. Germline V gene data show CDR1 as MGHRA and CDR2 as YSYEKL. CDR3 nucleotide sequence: TGCGCCAGCAGCCAAGTTGGCCTGAGTCCCACAGATACGCAGTATTTT. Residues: CASSQVGLSPTDTQYF.

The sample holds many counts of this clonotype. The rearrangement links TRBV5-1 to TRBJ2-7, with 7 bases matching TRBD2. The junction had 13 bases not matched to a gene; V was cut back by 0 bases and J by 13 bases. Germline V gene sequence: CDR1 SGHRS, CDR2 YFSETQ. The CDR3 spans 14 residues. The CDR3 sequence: CASSLVGDYSTLYV. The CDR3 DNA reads TGCGCCAGCAGCTTGGTCGGGGACTACTCAACCTTATACGTC.

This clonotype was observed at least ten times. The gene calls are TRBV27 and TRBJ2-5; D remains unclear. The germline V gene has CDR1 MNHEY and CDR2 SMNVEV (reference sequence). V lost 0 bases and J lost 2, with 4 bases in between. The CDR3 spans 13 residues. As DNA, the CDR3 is TGTGCCAGCAGTTTATCGGCACAAGAGACCCAGTACTTC. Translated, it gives CASSLSAQETQYF.

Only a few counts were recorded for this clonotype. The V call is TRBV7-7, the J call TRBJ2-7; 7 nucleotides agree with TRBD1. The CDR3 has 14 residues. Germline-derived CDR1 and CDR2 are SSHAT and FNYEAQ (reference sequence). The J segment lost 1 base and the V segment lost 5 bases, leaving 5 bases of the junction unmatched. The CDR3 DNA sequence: TGTGCCAGCAGCGCAGACAGGGCGTCCTACGAGCAGTACTTC. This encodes CASSADRASYEQYF.

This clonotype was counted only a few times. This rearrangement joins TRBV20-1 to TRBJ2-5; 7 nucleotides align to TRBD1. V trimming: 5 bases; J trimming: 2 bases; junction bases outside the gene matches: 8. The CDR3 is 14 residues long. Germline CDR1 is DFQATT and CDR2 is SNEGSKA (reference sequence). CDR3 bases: TGCAGTGCTCGACGGGACAGCCAACAAGAGACCCAGTACTTC. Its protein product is CSARRDSQQETQYF.

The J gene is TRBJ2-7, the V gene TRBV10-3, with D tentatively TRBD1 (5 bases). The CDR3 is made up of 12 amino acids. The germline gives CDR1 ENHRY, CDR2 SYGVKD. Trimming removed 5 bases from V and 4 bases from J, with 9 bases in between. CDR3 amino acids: CAISTGLYEQYV. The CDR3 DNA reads TGTGCCATCAGTACAGGTCTGTACGAGCAGTACGTC.

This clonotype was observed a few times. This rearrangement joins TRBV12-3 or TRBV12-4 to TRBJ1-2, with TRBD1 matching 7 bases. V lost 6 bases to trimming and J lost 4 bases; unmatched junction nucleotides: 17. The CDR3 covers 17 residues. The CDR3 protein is CASSHPPTGFRIYGYTF. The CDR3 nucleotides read TGTGCCAGCAGCCACCCACCGACAGGGTTCCGGATCTATGGCTACACCTTC.

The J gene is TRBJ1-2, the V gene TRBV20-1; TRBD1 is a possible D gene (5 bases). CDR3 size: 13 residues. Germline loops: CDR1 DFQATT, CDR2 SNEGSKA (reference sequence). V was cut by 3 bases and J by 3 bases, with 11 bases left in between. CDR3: CSASRGSDYGYTF. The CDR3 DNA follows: TGCAGTGCTAGTAGGGGTTCGGACTATGGCTACACCTTC.

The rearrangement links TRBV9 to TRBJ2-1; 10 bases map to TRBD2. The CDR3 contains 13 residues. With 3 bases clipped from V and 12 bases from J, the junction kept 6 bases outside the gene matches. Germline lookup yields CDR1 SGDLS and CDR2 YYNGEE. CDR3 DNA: TGTGCCAGCAGCGCCCAACTAGCGGGGCCGCAGTTCTTC. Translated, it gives CASSAQLAGPQFF. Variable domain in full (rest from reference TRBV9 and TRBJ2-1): DSGVTQTPKHLITATGQRVTLRCSPRSGDLSVYWYQQSLDQGLQFLIQYYNGEERAKGNILERFSAQQFPDLHSELNLSSLELGDSALYFCASSAQLAGPQFFGPGTRLTVL.

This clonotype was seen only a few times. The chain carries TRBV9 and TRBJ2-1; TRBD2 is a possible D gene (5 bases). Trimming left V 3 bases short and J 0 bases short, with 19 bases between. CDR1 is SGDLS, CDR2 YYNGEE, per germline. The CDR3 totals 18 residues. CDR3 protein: CASSAYDRGSSSYNEQFF. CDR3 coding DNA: TGTGCCAGCAGCGCCTACGATCGCGGGTCTAGCTCCTACAATGAGCAGTTCTTC. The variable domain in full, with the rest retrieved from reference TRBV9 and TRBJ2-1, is DSGVTQTPKHLITATGQRVTLRCSPRSGDLSVYWYQQSLDQGLQFLIQYYNGEERAKGNILERFSAQQFPDLHSELNLSSLELGDSALYFCASSAYDRGSSSYNEQFFGPGTRLTVL.

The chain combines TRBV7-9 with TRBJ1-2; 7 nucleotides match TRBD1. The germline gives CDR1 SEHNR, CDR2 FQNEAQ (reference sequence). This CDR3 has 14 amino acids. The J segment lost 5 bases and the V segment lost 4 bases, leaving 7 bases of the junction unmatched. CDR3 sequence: CASSYGGTAYGYTF. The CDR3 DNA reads TGTGCCAGCAGCTACGGGGGGACAGCGTATGGCTACACCTTC.

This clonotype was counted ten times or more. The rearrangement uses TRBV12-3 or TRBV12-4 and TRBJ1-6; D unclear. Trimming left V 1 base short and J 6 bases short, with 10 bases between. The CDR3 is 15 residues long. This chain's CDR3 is CASSLGTLANSPLHF. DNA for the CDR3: TGTGCCAGCAGTTTAGGAACCTTAGCTAATTCACCCCTCCACTTT.

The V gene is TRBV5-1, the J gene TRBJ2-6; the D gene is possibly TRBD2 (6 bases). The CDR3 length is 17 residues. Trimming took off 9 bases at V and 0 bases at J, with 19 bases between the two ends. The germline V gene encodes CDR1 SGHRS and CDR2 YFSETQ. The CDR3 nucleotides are TGCGCCACCTCGGAGGGGCCCCCCCGCTCTGGGGCCAACGTCCTGACTTTC. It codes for CATSEGPPRSGANVLTF.

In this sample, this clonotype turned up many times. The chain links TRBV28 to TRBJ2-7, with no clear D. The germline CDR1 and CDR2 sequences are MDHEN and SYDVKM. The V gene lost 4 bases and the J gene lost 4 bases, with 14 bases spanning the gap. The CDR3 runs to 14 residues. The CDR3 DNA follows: TGTGCCAGCAGTTGGCCGCGTCGGTTGTACGAGCAGTACGTC. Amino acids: CASSWPRRLYEQYV.

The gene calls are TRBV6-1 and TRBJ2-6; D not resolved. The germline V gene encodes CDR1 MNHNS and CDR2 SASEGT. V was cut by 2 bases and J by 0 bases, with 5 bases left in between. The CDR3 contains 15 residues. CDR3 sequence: CASSEPNSGANVLTF. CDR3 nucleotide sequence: TGTGCCAGCAGTGAACCGAACTCTGGGGCCAACGTCCTGACTTTC.